This T cell receptor beta chain was obtained from a study of blood T cell repertoires in COVID-19 (dated by TCRdb to 2019 to 2021). Regarding the study in general: Collaborator samples came from the United States, Italy and Spain and covered acute and convalescent phases of COVID-19. Where available, HLA class I and class II types were taken from metadata supplied by the sample provider and were not determined by assay-based typing. Deeply sampled blood TCRbeta repertoires from subjects exposed to, actively infected with, or recovered from COVID-19 were included in the dataset. The samples were drawn from two sources: the first 160 participants of the ongoing ImmuneRACE study, and fewer than 1,500 subjects contributed by 6 global collaborators. Sample metadata almost always included a de-identified subject ID, COVID-19 status, age in years and sex. The prospective study material was composed of cDNA or gDNA derived from T cells, B-cell-depleted T cells, or PBMCs. A freely available public database, intended as a resource for researchers studying the immune response to SARS-CoV-2, is where the repertoires were released. The paper's findings and limits, for the study overall: The amount of clinical and demographic metadata varied by source and participant and was provided uncurated.

On this clone itself: It has no known antigen specificity. No base quality information exists; no much larger clone differs at one position.

Participants in the prospective study were enrolled through a virtual design, were aged roughly 18 to 100 years, and lived in about 25 United States geographic areas. Cohort assignment in the prospective study relied on participant-reported clinical history from a screening survey and a study questionnaire. In the prospective study, whole blood, serum and a nasopharyngeal or oropharyngeal swab were collected from each participant by mobile phlebotomists. Participants in the prospective study had the option to provide additional blood draws and questionnaires over an approximately two-month period. Blood samples from the prospective study were shipped frozen or at room temperature prior to DNA extraction. TCRbeta CDR3 regions were amplified from genomic DNA by means of the immunoSEQ Assay, a bias-controlled multiplex PCR. The study's own analysis went as follows. Nucleated cell counts per sample were estimated from amplification of reference gene primers within the assay. To quantify the absolute abundance of each unique TCRbeta CDR3 rearrangement, sequence reads were collapsed and filtered. For each sample, productive Simpson clonality was calculated as the square root of Simpson's diversity index across productive rearrangements. TCRdb provides this immuneACCESS table in a form limited to in-frame rearrangements. Some clones are lacking; in checked studies, under half of them reflect an unresolved V gene, and why the rest are absent is not known. V, J and clone size reflect that table, while D and trimming were determined from the DNA. The sample table lists about 270,000 clones, roughly 93% of them with a count of one. Under 3% of the sample rests with the top ten.

Material: PBMCs or T cells enriched from blood (not recorded which). The clonotype originates from a middle-aged woman with acute COVID-19.

The CDR3 amino acid sequence is: CATSDRGQGRGDEQFF. The bases are TGTGCCACCAGTGACCGGGGACAGGGTCGGGGCGATGAGCAGTTCTTC. The chain is encoded by TRBV24-1 joined to TRBJ2-1; 9 central nucleotides agree with TRBD1. Via the germline V gene, CDR1 is KGHDR and CDR2 SFDVKD. From cysteine to phenylalanine, the CDR3 is 16 amino acids long. The only DNA kept is the CDR3, 48 bases in frame from the first base. Here V drops 4 bases and J drops 8 bases, and the junction holds 11 bases not matched to any gene.